The rows below give T cell receptor beta chains drawn from one sample of a study of T cells in Graves' hyperthyroidism and ophthalmopathy. TCRdb independently ran MiXCR on the multiplex PCR reads; one entry per CDR3 protein. The data hold a few hundred thousand distinct CDR3 sequences, with 18% observed a single time. Sequencing input: blood. The receptors shown here come from a woman in her thirties or forties with Graves' ophthalmopathy. Each CDR3 is given with its conserved first and last residue. Fields, in order: clone size, V gene, J gene, D gene, CDR3 protein, CDR3 DNA. D genes are given only for firm matches. Some rows have no size entry. The others give once, few or many, or a class for an expanded clone.

>.|TRBV6-4|TRBJ2-7|TRBD1
CASSTQTGQTYEQYF
TGTGCCAGCAGTACTCAGACAGGGCAGACCTACGAGCAGTACTTC
>.|TRBV7-8|TRBJ1-2|.
CASSPRMDYGYTF
TGTGCCAGCAGCCCCCGTATGGACTATGGCTACACCTTC
>.|TRBV12-3/TRBV12-4|TRBJ2-2|TRBD2
CASSLLGTRLRTGELFF
TGTGCCAGCAGTTTGCTAGGGACTAGGCTGCGAACCGGGGAGCTGTTTTTT
>many|TRBV12-3/TRBV12-4|TRBJ1-1|.
CASSLAANTEAFF
TGTGCCAGCAGTTTAGCAGCGAACACTGAAGCTTTCTTT
>many|TRBV10-2|TRBJ2-7|.
CASYGTPGSFYEQYF
TGCGCCAGTTACGGGACTCCGGGGTCCTTTTACGAGCAGTACTTC
>.|TRBV28|TRBJ2-7|.
CASSLNGQYF
TGTGCCAGCAGTCTAAACGGGCAGTACTTC
>few|TRBV12-3/TRBV12-4|TRBJ2-4|.
CASTQDVNIQYF
TGTGCCAGCACCCAGGACGTAAACATTCAGTACTTC
>many|TRBV6-1|TRBJ1-2|.
CASSRILQGTDGYTF
TGTGCCAGCAGTCGAATTTTACAGGGTACTGATGGCTACACCTTC
>.|TRBV27|TRBJ1-2|.
CASSGGRALNYGYTF
TGTGCCAGCAGTGGGGGCCGGGCCTTAAACTATGGCTACACCTTC
>many|TRBV29-1|TRBJ1-1|.
CSVTFWTENTEAFF
TGCAGCGTTACCTTCTGGACGGAGAACACTGAAGCTTTCTTT
>many|TRBV7-9|TRBJ1-1|.
CASSPFIGLNTEAFF
TGTGCCAGCAGCCCCTTCATCGGGTTGAACACTGAAGCTTTCTTT